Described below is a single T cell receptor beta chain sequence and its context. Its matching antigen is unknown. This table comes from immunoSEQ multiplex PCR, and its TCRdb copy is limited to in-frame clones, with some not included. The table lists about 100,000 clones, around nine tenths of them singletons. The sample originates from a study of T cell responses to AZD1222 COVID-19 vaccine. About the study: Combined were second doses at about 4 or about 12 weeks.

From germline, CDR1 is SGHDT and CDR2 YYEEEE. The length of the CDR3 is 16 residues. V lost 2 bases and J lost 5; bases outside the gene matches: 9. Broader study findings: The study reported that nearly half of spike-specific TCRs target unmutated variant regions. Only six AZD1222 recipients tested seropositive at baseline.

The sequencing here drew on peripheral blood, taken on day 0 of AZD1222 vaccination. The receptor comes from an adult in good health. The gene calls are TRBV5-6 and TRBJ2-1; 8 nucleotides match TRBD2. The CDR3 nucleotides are TGTGCCAGCAGCTTATTAGCGGGACCGTGGGACAATGAGCAGTTCTTC. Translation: CASSLLAGPWDNEQFF.